This T cell receptor beta chain emerged from a study of molecular identifiers for immune sequencing clone quantification. Based on a CD8+CD4-CCR7+CD45RA+ profile, naive CD8 T cells were sorted. This clonotype was seen repeatedly, ten times or more. This CDR3 region has 13 residues. CDR1 is LGHNA and CDR2 is YSLEER in the germline V gene. Trimming removed 3 bases from V and 7 bases from J, with 12 bases in between. Listed TCR primers and previously described methods were used for bulk TCR libraries. Each CDR3 protein gets one entry after TCRdb re-called the PCR reads with MiXCR. The sample includes 400,000 to 600,000 distinct CDR3 sequences, about a quarter of them seen just once.

Specimen: naive CD8+ T cells from blood, with Jurkat cell RNA spiked in. The subset here: FACS-sorted CD8+CD4-CCR7+CD45RA+ naive T cells. This chain uses TRBV4-3 with TRBJ1-1; D is undetermined. This TCR was sampled from a human donor in good health. Some libraries in this study had Jurkat cell RNA spiked in. The CDR3 spells CASSHRPALEAFF. In DNA, the CDR3 is TGCGCCAGCAGCCATCGACCCGCACTTGAAGCTTTCTTT.